This T cell receptor beta chain was sequenced in a study of blood T cell repertoires in COVID-19. Study information: Spain, Italy and the United States supplied samples that represented acute and convalescent COVID-19. T cells, B-cell-depleted T cells, or PBMCs provided the cDNA or gDNA that served as material.

As regards this clone: One junction end disagrees with the germline gene, perhaps due to a read error.

The authors' processing: Estimation of nucleated cell counts relied on the amplification of reference gene primers. Method: immunoSEQ multiplex PCR; TCRdb's copy keeps in-frame clones and lacks some. V and J calls and clone size are copied from that table; D and trimming were computed from the DNA. The sample includes roughly 73,000 clones, over 70% of them seen just once. This CDR3 is built from 15 residues. Germline lookup yields CDR1 LGHNA and CDR2 YNFKEQ. What was sequenced was peripheral blood. This receptor was obtained from an older man with acute or convalescent COVID-19. The genes are TRBV4-2 and TRBJ2-7; 8 nucleotides line up with TRBD1. CDR3 residues: CASSHPDRGSSEQYF. In nucleotides, the CDR3 is TGTGCCAGCAGCCATCCCGACAGGGGATCCTCCGAGCAGTACTTC.